This T cell receptor (beta chain) appears in the sequencing data of a study of early T cells in non-severe SARS-CoV-2 infection (dated by TCRdb to about 2021). Broadly, across the study: Bulk RNA from unsorted whole blood was used for TCR sequencing, so alpha and beta chains could not be paired.

This clonotype was observed a handful of times. Its antigen has not been determined. Per-base quality was not reported, and no clone a single base away is much larger than it. The study at large found these results: VDJdb matching was skewed toward anti-spike CD8 responses and likely underestimated virus-specific expansions, missing private and CD4 specificities.

The study was a case-control design nested within a healthcare worker cohort in London, UK, with weekly nasopharyngeal swab PCR tests and blood sampling. Healthcare workers were enrolled in the week of the UK lockdown, from 23 to 31 March 2020, and were followed every week for up to roughly 15 weeks. The CDR1 and CDR2 encoded by the germline V gene (reference sequence) are LGHDT and YNNKEL. The CDR3, from cysteine to phenylalanine, totals 15 residues. Of all the DNA, just the CDR3 is kept, 45 bases in frame from base 1. V drops 4 bases and J drops 0 bases, leaving 12 bases in between. Libraries came from 5' RACE. Reads for this sample came from a NextSeq 500. Unique molecular identifiers were attached to individual cDNA molecules in the TCR library protocol so that sequencing error and PCR bias could be corrected. Both TCR alpha and beta chains were sequenced, and tight co-correlation was observed between alpha and beta sequence abundances in each sample. As for the original processing: Decombinator V4 was used to annotate TCR sequences for V gene, J gene and CDR3. TCRs were defined as expanded if a significant change between any two time points was detected under a Poisson model with p below 0.0001. TCR abundances were normalised to the total number of TCRs sequenced in each sample and reported as counts per million. MAIT TCRs were defined by TRAV1-2 paired with TRAJ12, TRAJ20 or TRAJ33, and iNKT TCRs by TRAV10 paired with TRAJ18. VDJdb, accessed 1 November 2021, was searched for CMV, EBV and SARS-CoV-2 annotated TCRs, excluding TCRs annotated for multiple antigens. TCRdb took the public reads, trimmed them with fastp at Q25, ran MiXCR for clone calling and kept in-frame beta chains. Rows with one shared CDR3 protein collapse into an entry with the most common genes and DNA. TCRdb, not the authors, supplied the V and J calls. For this sample there are about 50,000 distinct CDR3 sequences; over 13% appear just once. Of the sample, approximately 4% is held by the ten largest clones.

This TCR derives from an adult who was a healthcare worker with PCR-confirmed SARS-CoV-2 infection or an uninfected control (not recorded which). The sequencing here drew on whole blood, taken at baseline. This chain joins TRBV3-1 to TRBJ1-2; the D gene cannot be named for sure. CDR3 region: CASSLSAGTNYGYTF. The DNA sequence is TGTGCCAGCAGCCTCTCTGCGGGGACTAACTATGGCTACACCTTC.